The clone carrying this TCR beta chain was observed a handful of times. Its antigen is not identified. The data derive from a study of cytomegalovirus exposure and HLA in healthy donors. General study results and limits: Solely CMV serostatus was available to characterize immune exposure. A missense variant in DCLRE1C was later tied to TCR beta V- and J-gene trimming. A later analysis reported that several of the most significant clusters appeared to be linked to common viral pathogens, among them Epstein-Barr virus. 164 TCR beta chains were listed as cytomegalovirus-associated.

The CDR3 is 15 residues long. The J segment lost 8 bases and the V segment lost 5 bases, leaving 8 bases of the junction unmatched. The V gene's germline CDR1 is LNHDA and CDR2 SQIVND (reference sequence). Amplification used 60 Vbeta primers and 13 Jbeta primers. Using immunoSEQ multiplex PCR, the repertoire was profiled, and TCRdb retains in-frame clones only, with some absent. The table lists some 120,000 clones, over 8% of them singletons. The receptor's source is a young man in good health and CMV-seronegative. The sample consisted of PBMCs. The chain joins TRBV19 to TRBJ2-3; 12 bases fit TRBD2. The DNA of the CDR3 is TGTGCCAGTAGTCCCCTAGCGGGGGGGCTCGTTACGCAGTATTTT. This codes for CASSPLAGGLVTQYF.